This is a list of T cell receptor beta chains from one sample in a study of blood T cell repertoires in COVID-19. The assay was immunoSEQ multiplex PCR, and TCRdb's table has in-frame clones only and misses some. The table lists 220,000 or so clones, 84% of them singletons. The sequenced material came from PBMCs or T cells enriched from blood (not recorded which). These receptors were obtained from a woman between 35 and 50 years old who had recovered from COVID-19. Both conserved end residues are part of each CDR3. A D gene is named only where the DNA matches it firmly. The size of a clone is reported for some rows only, either as once, few or many, or as a class for expanded clones.

d_call,j_call,v_call,clone_size,cdr3_nt,cdr3_aa
TRBD1,TRBJ2-5,TRBV7-2,NA,TGTGCCAGCAGCTTCCGGACAGGGATATTCCAAGAGACCCAGTACTTC,CASSFRTGIFQETQYF
TRBD1,TRBJ1-2,TRBV27,NA,TGTGCCAGCAGTCTCGGACAGGGATGGAGTTTGGTTGGCTACACCTTC,CASSLGQGWSLVGYTF
NA,TRBJ2-2,TRBV3-1/TRBV3-2,NA,TGTGCCAGCAGCCAAGTGGCTCCCGGGGAGCTGTTTTTT,CASSQVAPGELFF
TRBD1,TRBJ1-5,TRBV20-1,NA,TGCAGTGCTAGTGGTACGGTGGGACAGGGGGGTCAGCCCCAGCATTTT,CSASGTVGQGGQPQHF
TRBD1,TRBJ1-1,TRBV11-2,once,TGTGCCAGCAGCTACGGACAGGGCGGCACTGAAGCTTTCTTT,CASSYGQGGTEAFF
TRBD2,TRBJ2-5,TRBV19,NA,TGTGCCAGTAGTATAGGTAGCGGGGTAGAGACCCAGTACTTC,CASSIGSGVETQYF
NA,TRBJ2-1,TRBV19,NA,TGTGCCAGTAGTATAGATCCCGCAGTAGCCTCCTACAATGAGCAGTTCTTC,CASSIDPAVASYNEQFF
NA,TRBJ1-1,TRBV18,NA,TGTGCCAGCTCACCCCAGGAATCACGGAACACTGAAGCTTTCTTT,CASSPQESRNTEAFF
TRBD1,TRBJ1-4,TRBV28,NA,TGTGCCAGCGGAGCCGACAGGGCCCGGGGTGAAAAACTGTTTTTT,CASGADRARGEKLFF
NA,TRBJ2-7,TRBV28,NA,TGTGCCAGCGTACAGGGTACCTACGAGCAGTACTTC,CASVQGTYEQYF
TRBD1,TRBJ2-2,TRBV2,once,TGTGCCAGCAGGTGGGGACAGGGCGGGACCGGGGAGCTGTTTTTT,CASRWGQGGTGELFF
NA,TRBJ1-6,TRBV10-3,few,TGTGCCATCAGCTCATCCCGGGACGGGGGGGATTCACCCCTCCACTTT,CAISSSRDGGDSPLHF
NA,TRBJ2-1,TRBV7-2,once,TGTGCCAGCAGCACCGGACAGGGACTAACGGTTGAGCAGTTCTTC,CASSTGQGLTVEQFF
TRBD1,TRBJ1-1,TRBV5-5,NA,TGTGCCAGCAGCACTCGCCGACAGGGGGCAACTGAAGCTTTCTTT,CASSTRRQGATEAFF
TRBD2,TRBJ2-2,TRBV27,NA,TGTGCCAGCAGTTTAAGGCTAGCGGGTCTCTCGGGTACCGGGGAGCTGTTTTTT,CASSLRLAGLSGTGELFF
NA,TRBJ2-5,TRBV29-1,NA,TGCAGCGTTGCCAACCAAGAGACCCAGTACTTC,CSVANQETQYF
TRBD2,TRBJ2-1,TRBV5-1,NA,TGCGCCAGCAGCGGGCCAGGGGTGACGGGAGGGCCCGGTTACAATGAGCAGTTCTTC,CASSGPGVTGGPGYNEQFF
NA,TRBJ2-2,TRBV28,NA,TGTGCCAGCAGTTCCCAGAACACCGGGGAGCTGTTTTTT,CASSSQNTGELFF
TRBD1,TRBJ1-5,TRBV7-8,NA,TGTGCCAGCAGCTCACCAGGGGACAGGGCCTTTATTAGCAATCAGCCCCAGCATTTT,CASSSPGDRAFISNQPQHF
NA,TRBJ1-6,TRBV11-3,few,TGTGCCAGCAGCCCCCGACAGTATAATTCACCCCTCCACTTT,CASSPRQYNSPLHF